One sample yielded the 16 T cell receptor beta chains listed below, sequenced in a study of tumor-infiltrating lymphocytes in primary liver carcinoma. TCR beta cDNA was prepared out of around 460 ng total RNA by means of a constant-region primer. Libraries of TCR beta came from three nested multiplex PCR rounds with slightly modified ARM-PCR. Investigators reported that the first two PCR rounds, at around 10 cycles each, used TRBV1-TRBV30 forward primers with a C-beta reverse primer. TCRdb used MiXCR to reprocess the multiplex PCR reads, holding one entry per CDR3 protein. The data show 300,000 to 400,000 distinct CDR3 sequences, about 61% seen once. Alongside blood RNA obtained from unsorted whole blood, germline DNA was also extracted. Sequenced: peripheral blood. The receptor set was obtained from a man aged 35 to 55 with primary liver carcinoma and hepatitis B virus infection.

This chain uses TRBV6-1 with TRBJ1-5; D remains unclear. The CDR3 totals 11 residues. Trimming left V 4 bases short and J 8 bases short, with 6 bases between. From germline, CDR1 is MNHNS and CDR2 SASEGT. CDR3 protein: CASSGLEPQHF. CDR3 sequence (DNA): TGTGCCAGCAGTGGCCTCGAGCCCCAGCATTTT.

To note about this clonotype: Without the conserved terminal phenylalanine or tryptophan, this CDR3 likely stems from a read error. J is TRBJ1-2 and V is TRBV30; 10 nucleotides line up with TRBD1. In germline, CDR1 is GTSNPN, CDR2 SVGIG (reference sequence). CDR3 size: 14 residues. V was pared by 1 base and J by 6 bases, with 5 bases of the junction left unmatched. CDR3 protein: CAWSDVGQGDGYTV. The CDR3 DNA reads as TGTGCCTGGAGTGACGTAGGACAGGGGGATGGCTACACCGTC.

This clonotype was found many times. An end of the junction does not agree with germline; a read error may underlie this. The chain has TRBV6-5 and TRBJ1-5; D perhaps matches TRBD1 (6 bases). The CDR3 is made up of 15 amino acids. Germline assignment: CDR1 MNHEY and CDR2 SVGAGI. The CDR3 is CASSYLAGAGQPQQF. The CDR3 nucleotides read TGTGCCAGCAGTTACTTGGCGGGGGCTGGTCAGCCCCAGCAATTT.

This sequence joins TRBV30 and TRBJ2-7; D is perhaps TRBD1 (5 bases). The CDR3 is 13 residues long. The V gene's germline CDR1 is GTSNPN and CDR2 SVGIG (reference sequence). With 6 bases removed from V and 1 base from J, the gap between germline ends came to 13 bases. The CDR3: CACMSRASYEQYF. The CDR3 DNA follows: TGTGCCTGTATGTCCAGGGCATCCTACGAGCAGTACTTC.

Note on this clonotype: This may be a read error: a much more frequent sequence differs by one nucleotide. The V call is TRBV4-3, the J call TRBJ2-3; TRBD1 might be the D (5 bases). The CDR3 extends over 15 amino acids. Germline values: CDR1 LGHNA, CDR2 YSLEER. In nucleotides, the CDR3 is TGCGCCAGCAGCCAAGAGCGGCGTCCCACAGGTACGCAGTATTTT. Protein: CASSQERRPTGTQYF.

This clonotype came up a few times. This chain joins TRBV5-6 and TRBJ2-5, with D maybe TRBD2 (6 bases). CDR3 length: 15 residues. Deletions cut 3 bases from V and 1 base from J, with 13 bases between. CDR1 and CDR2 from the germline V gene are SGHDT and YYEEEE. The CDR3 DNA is TGTGCCAGCAGCTCGCTCGGGACTTCCCAAGAGACCCAGTACTTC. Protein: CASSSLGTSQETQYF.

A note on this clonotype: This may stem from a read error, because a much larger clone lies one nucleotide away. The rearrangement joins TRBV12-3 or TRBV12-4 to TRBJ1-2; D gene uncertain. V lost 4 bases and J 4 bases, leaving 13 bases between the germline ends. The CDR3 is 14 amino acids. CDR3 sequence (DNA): TGTGCCAGCAGTTCCGGTGTCAAGGTCTATGGCTACACCTTC. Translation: CASSSGVKVYGYTF.

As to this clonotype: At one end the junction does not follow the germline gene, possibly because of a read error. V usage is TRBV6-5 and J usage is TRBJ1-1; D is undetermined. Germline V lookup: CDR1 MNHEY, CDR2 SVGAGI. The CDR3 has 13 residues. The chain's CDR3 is CAGSLQRDTEAFF. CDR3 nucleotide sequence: TGTGCCGGCAGTCTGCAGCGGGACACTGAAGCTTTCTTT.

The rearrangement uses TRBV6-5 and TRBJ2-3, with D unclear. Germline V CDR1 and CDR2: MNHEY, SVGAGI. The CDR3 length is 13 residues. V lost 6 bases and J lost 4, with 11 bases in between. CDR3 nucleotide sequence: TGTGCCAGCAGAGCGACAAGAGCAGATACGCAGTATTTT. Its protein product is CASRATRADTQYF.

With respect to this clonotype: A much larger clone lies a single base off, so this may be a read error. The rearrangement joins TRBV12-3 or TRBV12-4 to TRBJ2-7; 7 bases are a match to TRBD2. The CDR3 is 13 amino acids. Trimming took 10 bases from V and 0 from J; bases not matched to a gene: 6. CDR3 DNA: TGTGCCAACAGCGCTAGCGGCTCCTACGAGCAGTACTTC. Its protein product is CANSASGSYEQYF.

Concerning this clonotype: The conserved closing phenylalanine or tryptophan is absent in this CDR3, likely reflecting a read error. The CDR3 DNA reads TGTGCCAGCACCTCTGACGTGACCACTGAAGCTTTCGTT. This sequence encodes CASTSDVTTEAFV. The chain carries TRBV6-5 and TRBJ1-1; the D is unclear. Germline CDR1 reads MNHEY; CDR2 reads SVGAGI. The CDR3 is 13 residues long. V was cut by 7 bases and J by 4 bases, with 13 bases left in between.

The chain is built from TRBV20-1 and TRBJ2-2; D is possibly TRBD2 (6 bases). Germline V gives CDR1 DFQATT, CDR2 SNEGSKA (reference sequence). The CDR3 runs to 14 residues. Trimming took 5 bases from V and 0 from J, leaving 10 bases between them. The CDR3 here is CSASGLSNTGELFF. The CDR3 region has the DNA TGCAGTGCTTCTGGACTATCGAACACCGGGGAGCTGTTTTTT.

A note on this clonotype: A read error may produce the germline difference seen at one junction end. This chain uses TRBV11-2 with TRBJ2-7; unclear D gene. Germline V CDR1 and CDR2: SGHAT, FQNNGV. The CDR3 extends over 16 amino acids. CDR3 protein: CSSSLDSTWQAYDQYF. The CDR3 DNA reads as TGTTCCAGCAGCTTAGATTCCACTTGGCAGGCCTACGATCAGTACTTC.

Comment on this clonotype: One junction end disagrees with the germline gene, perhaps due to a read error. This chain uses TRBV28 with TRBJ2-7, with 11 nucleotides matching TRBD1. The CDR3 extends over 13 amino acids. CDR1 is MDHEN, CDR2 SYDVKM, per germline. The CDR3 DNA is TGTGCCAGCAGAAGGACAGGGGGCGGCGAGCAGTGCTTC. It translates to CASRRTGGGEQCF.

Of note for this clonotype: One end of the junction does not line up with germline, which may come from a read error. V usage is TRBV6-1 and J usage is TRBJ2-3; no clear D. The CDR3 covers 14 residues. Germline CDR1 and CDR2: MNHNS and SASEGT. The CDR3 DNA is TGTTCCAGCATGCACGAAGGGCGCACAGATATGCAGTATTTT. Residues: CSSMHEGRTDMQYF.

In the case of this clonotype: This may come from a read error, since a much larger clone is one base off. CDR3 residues: CASSPRGRSQDTQYF. The CDR3 bases are TGTGCCAGCAGTCCCCGAGGGAGGAGCCAAGATACCCAGTACTTC. The chain uses TRBV6-1 and TRBJ2-5; D perhaps matches TRBD2 (6 bases). The CDR3 has 15 amino acids. Germline CDR1 is MNHNS and CDR2 is SASEGT.